The 20 T cell receptor beta chains listed next were all sequenced from one sample in a study of PD-L1 blockade in urothelial cancer. Time point in this sample: pretreatment peripheral blood. The assay was immunoSEQ multiplex PCR, and TCRdb's table has in-frame clones only and misses some. The table lists tens of thousands of clones, 81% of them singletons. The sequenced sample was PBMCs, obtained around atezolizumab (anti-PD-L1) treatment. The receptors were sampled from a man between 65 and 85 years old with urothelial cancer.

The V gene is TRBV27, the J gene TRBJ1-2; perhaps TRBD1 as D (5 bases). Germline lookup yields CDR1 MNHEY and CDR2 SMNVEV (reference sequence). V was cut by 3 bases and J by 3 bases, with 14 bases left in between. The CDR3 runs to 15 residues. The CDR3 bases are TGTGCCAGCAGTTTTAGTTTGTCGGGGGACTATGGCTACACCTTC. It yields the protein CASSFSLSGDYGYTF.

The J gene is TRBJ2-3, the V gene TRBV7-2, with unresolved D. Trimming cost V 3 bases and J 3 bases, with 10 bases left between them. Germline lookup yields CDR1 SGHTA and CDR2 FQGNSA. The CDR3 has 14 residues. The CDR3 reads CASSFGGRTDTQYF. The DNA for the CDR3 is TGTGCCAGCAGCTTTGGCGGAAGGACAGATACGCAGTATTTT.

The chain joins TRBV19 to TRBJ2-6, with unresolved D. Germline V gives CDR1 LNHDA, CDR2 SQIVND (reference sequence). The V end lost 8 bases, the J end lost 4 bases, and 9 bases lay between the germline ends. There are 13 residues in the CDR3. CDR3 sequence: CASYLAGANVLTF. CDR3 bases: TGTGCCAGTTACTTAGCCGGGGCCAACGTCCTGACTTTC.

V usage is TRBV9 and J usage is TRBJ2-1; TRBD2 agrees at 14 bases. J was trimmed by 7 bases and V by 7 bases; bases with no gene match: 7. The germline V gene encodes CDR1 SGDLS and CDR2 YYNGEE. The CDR3 totals 15 residues. CDR3 protein: CASGRLAGGPNEQFF. CDR3 DNA: TGTGCCAGCGGAAGACTAGCGGGGGGGCCTAATGAGCAGTTCTTC.

The CDR3 is CASTQGGSRVGYGYTF. As DNA, the CDR3 is TGTGCCAGCACCCAGGGAGGGTCCAGGGTTGGTTATGGCTACACCTTC. The chain has TRBV6-6 and TRBJ1-2, with a weak D call TRBD1 (5 bases). Looked up from germline, CDR1 is MNHNY and CDR2 is SVGAGI (reference sequence). The CDR3 spans 16 residues. Trimming shortened V by 7 bases and J by 5 bases, and 23 bases separated the two germline ends.

This chain uses TRBV29-1 with TRBJ2-1; possibly TRBD1 or TRBD2 for D (5 bases each). The V gene lost 4 bases and the J gene lost 12 bases, with 13 bases spanning the gap. CDR3 length equals 11 residues. CDR1 SQVTM and CDR2 ANQGSEA come from the germline V gene. CDR3 amino acids: CSVVEGLGQFF. The CDR3 region has the DNA TGCAGCGTTGTAGAGGGGCTCGGGCAGTTCTTC.

V usage is TRBV6-5 and J usage is TRBJ1-1, with 8 bases that match TRBD1. Germline V gene data show CDR1 as MNHEY and CDR2 as SVGAGI. J gave up 3 bases and V 6 bases, and 3 bases lay outside the gene matches. The CDR3 has 13 amino acids. The CDR3 DNA is TGTGCCAGCAGGCGGACAGGGTACACTGAAGCTTTCTTT. Translation: CASRRTGYTEAFF.

The CDR3 sequence: CASSFGTGVMNTEAFF. DNA of the CDR3: TGTGCCAGCAGCTTTGGGACAGGGGTTATGAACACTGAAGCTTTCTTT. The chain has TRBV5-6 and TRBJ1-1; 10 positions match TRBD1. The CDR3 totals 16 residues. J was trimmed by 0 bases and V by 2 bases; bases with no gene match: 4. Per germline, CDR1 SGHDT and CDR2 YYEEEE.

The chain combines TRBV5-4 with TRBJ2-5, with TRBD2 matching 8 bases. J was trimmed by 5 bases and V by 4 bases; bases with no gene match: 10. The CDR3 consists of 15 residues. CDR1 SGHNT and CDR2 YYREEE come from the germline V gene (reference sequence). The CDR3: CASSNPGLVLETQYF. CDR3 DNA: TGTGCCAGCAGCAATCCGGGACTAGTATTGGAGACCCAGTACTTC.

The chain is built from TRBV4-2 and TRBJ2-7; TRBD2 is a possible D gene (5 bases). Germline V gene data show CDR1 as LGHNA and CDR2 as YNFKEQ. The CDR3 has 15 amino acids. Trimming removed 1 base from V and 3 bases from J, with 13 bases in between. This CDR3 is CASSQVGEEVYEQYF. The DNA for the CDR3 is TGTGCCAGCAGCCAAGTGGGAGAGGAGGTCTACGAGCAGTACTTC.

The rearrangement uses TRBV6-1 and TRBJ1-5, with a possible D match to TRBD1 (6 bases). The CDR3 sequence is 15 residues long. Deletions cut 3 bases from V and 0 bases from J, with 9 bases between. Germline lookup yields CDR1 MNHNS and CDR2 SASEGT. CDR3 residues: CASSDDRYSNQPQHF. The CDR3 DNA reads TGTGCCAGCAGTGACGACAGGTATAGCAATCAGCCCCAGCATTTT.

The chain has TRBV4-2 and TRBJ2-2; 7 bases align to TRBD2. The junction had 9 bases not matched to a gene; V was cut back by 4 bases and J by 1 base. Germline V gene data show CDR1 as LGHNA and CDR2 as YNFKEQ. This CDR3 comprises 17 residues. Written as DNA, the CDR3 is TGTGCCAGCAGCCCGGGGTATACTAGCGAGAACACCGGGGAGCTGTTTTTT. It yields the protein CASSPGYTSENTGELFF.

The CDR3 DNA sequence: TGTGCCAGCAGCTTAGCTCAGATTGGCTATGGCTACACCTTC. Its protein is CASSLAQIGYGYTF. The V gene is TRBV7-9, the J gene TRBJ1-2, with D unresolved. The V end lost 0 bases, the J end lost 4 bases, and 9 bases lay between the germline ends. The CDR3 contains 14 residues. Germline V gives CDR1 SEHNR, CDR2 FQNEAQ (reference sequence).

This rearrangement joins TRBV6-1 to TRBJ1-1, with D possibly TRBD1 on 6 matching bases. The CDR3 spans 13 residues. The V and J ends lost 3 bases and 1 base respectively, with 6 bases between them. Germline assignment: CDR1 MNHNS and CDR2 SASEGT. The CDR3 spells CASSETGNTEAFF. CDR3 nucleotide sequence: TGTGCCAGCAGTGAGACAGGGAACACTGAAGCTTTCTTT.

The rearrangement links TRBV7-3 to TRBJ2-5; 10 nucleotides agree with TRBD2. Germline CDR1 reads SGHTA; CDR2 reads FQGTGA. Trimming removed 5 bases from V and 5 bases from J; junction bases left unmatched: 2. The CDR3 is made up of 13 amino acids. Here the CDR3 reads CASSISGGETQYF. The CDR3 coding sequence is TGTGCCAGCAGCATTAGCGGGGGGGAGACCCAGTACTTC.

This rearrangement joins TRBV5-4 to TRBJ1-1; perhaps TRBD1 as D (6 bases). V gave up 1 base and J gave up 3 bases, with 13 bases separating them. Germline V lookup: CDR1 SGHNT, CDR2 YYREEE (reference sequence). This CDR3 has 15 amino acids. CDR3 bases: TGTGCCAGCAGCTTGAATAACAGGGTGGACACTGAAGCTTTCTTT. Its translation: CASSLNNRVDTEAFF. The full variable domain, with the rest looked up from reference TRBV5-4 and TRBJ1-1, is ETGVTQSPTHLIKTRGQQVTLRCSSQSGHNTVSWYQQALGQGPQFIFQYYREEENGRGNFPPRFSGLQFPNYSSELNVNALELDDSALYLCASSLNNRVDTEAFFGQGTRLTVV.

In the case of this clone: Other DNA sequences of this sample code for an identical CDR3. The genes are TRBV7-6 and TRBJ2-5; TRBD2 agrees at 14 bases. Germline assignment: CDR1 SGHVS and CDR2 FNYEAQ. After removal of 4 bases from V and 4 bases from J, the junction contained 5 bases not matched to a gene. This CDR3 is 16 amino acids long. CDR3 loop: CASSSPTSGGAETQYF. The CDR3 bases are TGTGCCAGCAGCTCCCCGACTAGCGGGGGGGCAGAGACCCAGTACTTC.

The rearrangement links TRBV5-6 to TRBJ2-4, with TRBD1 identical over 9 bases. V lost 4 bases, J lost 10 bases, and 6 bases stayed unmatched. The CDR3 loop spans 13 amino acids. Per the germline V gene, CDR1 is SGHDT and CDR2 is YYEEEE. The DNA of the CDR3 is TGTGCCAGCAGCGTCGGGACAGGGAGGATTCAGTACTTC. This codes for CASSVGTGRIQYF.

J is TRBJ2-1 and V is TRBV19; 8 bases line up with TRBD1. This CDR3 comprises 15 residues. With 4 bases clipped from V and 4 bases from J, the junction kept 6 bases outside the gene matches. CDR1 is LNHDA, CDR2 SQIVND, per germline (reference sequence). The CDR3 is CASSKGQDQYNEQFF. The CDR3 DNA follows: TGTGCCAGTAGTAAGGGACAGGACCAGTACAATGAGCAGTTCTTC.

The chain carries TRBV5-6 and TRBJ1-2; possible D gene TRBD1, 6 bases. Germline V gene data show CDR1 as SGHDT and CDR2 as YYEEEE. V lost 4 bases and J 2 bases, leaving 12 bases between the germline ends. The CDR3 sequence is 14 residues long. The CDR3, as DNA: TGTGCCAGCAGCCCAGCTACAGGGAACTATGGCTACACCTTC. Protein: CASSPATGNYGYTF.